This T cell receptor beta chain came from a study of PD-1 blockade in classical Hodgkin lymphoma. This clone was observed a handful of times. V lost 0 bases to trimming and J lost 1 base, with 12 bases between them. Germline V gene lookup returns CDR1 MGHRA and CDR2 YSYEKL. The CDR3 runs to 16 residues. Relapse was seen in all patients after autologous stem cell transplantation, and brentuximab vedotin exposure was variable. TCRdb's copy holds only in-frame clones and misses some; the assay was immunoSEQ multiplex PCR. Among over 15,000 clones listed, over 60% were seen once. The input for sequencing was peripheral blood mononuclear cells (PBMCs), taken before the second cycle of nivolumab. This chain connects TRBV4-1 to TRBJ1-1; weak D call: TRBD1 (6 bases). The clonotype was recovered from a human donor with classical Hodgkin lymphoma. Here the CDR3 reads CASSQDGDTKNTEAFF. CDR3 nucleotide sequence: TGCGCCAGCAGCCAAGATGGGGACACGAAGAACACTGAAGCTTTCTTT.